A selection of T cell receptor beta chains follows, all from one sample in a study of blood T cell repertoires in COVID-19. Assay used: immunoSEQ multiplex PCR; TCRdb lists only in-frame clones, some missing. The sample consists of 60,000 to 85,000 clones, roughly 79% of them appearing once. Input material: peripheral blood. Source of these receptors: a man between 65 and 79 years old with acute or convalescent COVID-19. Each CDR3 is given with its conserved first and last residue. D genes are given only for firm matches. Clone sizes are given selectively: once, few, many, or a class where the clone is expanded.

DNA: TGTGCCAGTAGCCCGCGCGGGGAGGGAGCGGCCTACAATGAGCAGTTCTTC
CDR3: CASSPRGEGAAYNEQFF
size: once
J: TRBJ2-1
V: TRBV19
D: TRBD2

DNA: TGTGCCAGCAGCGTAGGGACTAGCGGGATCCAAGAGACCCAGTACTTC
CDR3: CASSVGTSGIQETQYF
size: few
J: TRBJ2-5
V: TRBV9
D: TRBD2

DNA: TGCAGCGGTTCACAGGGGGTCCAAGAGACCCAGTACTTC
CDR3: CSGSQGVQETQYF
size: .
J: TRBJ2-5
V: TRBV29-1
D: TRBD1

DNA: TGTGCCAGCAGCGCGCAATTGCCGGCGAACACCGGGGAGCTGTTTTTT
CDR3: CASSAQLPANTGELFF
size: .
J: TRBJ2-2
V: TRBV11-2
D: .

DNA: TGTGCCAGCAGCTCCACAGGGATGGGCACAGATACGCAGTATTTT
CDR3: CASSSTGMGTDTQYF
size: few
J: TRBJ2-3
V: TRBV7-3
D: .

DNA: TGTGCCAGCAGCTTGGGCTCCCCTAACACTGAAGCTTTCTTT
CDR3: CASSLGSPNTEAFF
size: .
J: TRBJ1-1
V: TRBV7-2
D: .

DNA: TGTGCCAGCAGCTTGGACAGGGCTGAAGCTTTCTTT
CDR3: CASSLDRAEAFF
size: .
J: TRBJ1-1
V: TRBV7-6
D: TRBD1

DNA: TGTGCCAGCAGTTTGCCCCCCCAGGGTCAGCCCCAGCATTTT
CDR3: CASSLPPQGQPQHF
size: .
J: TRBJ1-5
V: TRBV28
D: .

DNA: TGTGCCAGCAGTTTGAATGCGGGGGCGCGGCAGCCCCAGCATTTT
CDR3: CASSLNAGARQPQHF
size: .
J: TRBJ1-5
V: TRBV27
D: .

DNA: TGTGCCAGCAGCCGGCGGGACAGGGGGGGCACTGAAGCTTTCTTT
CDR3: CASSRRDRGGTEAFF
size: few
J: TRBJ1-1
V: TRBV3-1/TRBV3-2
D: TRBD1

DNA: TGCGCCAGCAGTGAGGGAGGATTGTATGGCTACACCTTC
CDR3: CASSEGGLYGYTF
size: .
J: TRBJ1-2
V: TRBV10-2
D: .

DNA: TGTGCCAGCAGCCAACAGGGGGGTCAGCCCCAGCATTTT
CDR3: CASSQQGGQPQHF
size: many
J: TRBJ1-5
V: TRBV7-9
D: TRBD1

DNA: TGTGCCAGCTCACCGGGACAGTACAATGAGCAGTTCTTC
CDR3: CASSPGQYNEQFF
size: .
J: TRBJ2-1
V: TRBV18
D: TRBD1